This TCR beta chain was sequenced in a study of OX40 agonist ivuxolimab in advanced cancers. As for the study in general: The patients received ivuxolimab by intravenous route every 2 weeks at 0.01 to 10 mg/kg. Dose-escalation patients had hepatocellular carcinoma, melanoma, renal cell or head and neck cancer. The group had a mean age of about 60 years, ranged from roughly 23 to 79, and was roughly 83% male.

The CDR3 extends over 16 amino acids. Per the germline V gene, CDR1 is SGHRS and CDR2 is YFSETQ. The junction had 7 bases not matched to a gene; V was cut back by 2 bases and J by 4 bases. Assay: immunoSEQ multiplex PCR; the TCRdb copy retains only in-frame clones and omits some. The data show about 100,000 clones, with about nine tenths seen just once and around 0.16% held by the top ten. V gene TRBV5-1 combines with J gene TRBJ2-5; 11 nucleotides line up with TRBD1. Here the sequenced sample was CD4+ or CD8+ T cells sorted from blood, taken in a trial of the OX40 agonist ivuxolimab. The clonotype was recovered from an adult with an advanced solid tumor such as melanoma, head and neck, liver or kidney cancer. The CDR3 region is CASSFRAGQGAETQYF. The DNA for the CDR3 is TGCGCCAGCAGCTTTAGAGCCGGACAGGGGGCAGAGACCCAGTACTTC.